This section outlines one T cell receptor (beta chain) sequence together with its context. This sample was included in a study of cytomegalovirus exposure and HLA in healthy donors. This CDR3 has 14 residues. In germline, CDR1 is KGHSH, CDR2 LQKENI. The V and J ends lost 0 bases and 2 bases respectively, with 8 bases between them. PCR amplification relied on 60 Vbeta primers (plus 13 Jbeta primers). Here immunoSEQ multiplex PCR was the method, and the copy in TCRdb shows in-frame clones only, minus some. The sample lists around 150,000 clones, roughly 65% occurring once. The specimen sequenced was PBMCs. The sequence was collected from a man aged 55 to 70 in good health and CMV-seronegative. V usage is TRBV18 and J usage is TRBJ2-7, with D possibly TRBD2 on 5 matching bases. The CDR3 region has the DNA TGTGCCAGCTCACCACCAGACGGGACCTACGAGCAGTACTTC. Translating it yields CASSPPDGTYEQYF.